This TCR beta chain is drawn from a study of cytomegalovirus exposure and HLA in healthy donors. Study-wide findings and caveats: Indistinguishable V segments, including TRBV6-2 and TRBV6-3, were excluded. Earlier results showed most TCR beta V segments being productive about 87% or about 30% of the time. Researchers reported in a later analysis that a missense DCLRE1C variant was tied to TCR beta V- and J-gene trimming.

Points on this clone: What it binds is not known.

PCR primers comprised 60 Vbeta and 13 Jbeta primers. TCRdb keeps only in-frame clones here, not all; method: immunoSEQ multiplex PCR. The data contain approximately 160,000 clones, around 63% of them singletons. Trimming removed 3 bases from V and 2 bases from J; junction bases left unmatched: 3. Germline CDR1 reads GTSNPN; CDR2 reads SVGIG (reference sequence). The CDR3 spans 15 residues. The sequenced material came from PBMCs. The TCR comes from a woman aged 18-29 years in good health and CMV-seropositive. The chain combines TRBV30 with TRBJ2-6, with 8 bases fitting TRBD2. CDR3 loop: CAWSPGGAGANVLTF. In nucleotides, the CDR3 is TGTGCCTGGAGCCCCGGGGGGGCTGGGGCCAACGTCCTGACTTTC.